This TCR beta chain stems from a study of blood T cells in healthy people across ages. Through a sample-barcoded 5' primer and a J-beta primer mix, a second PCR was run for roughly 6 to 12 cycles. TCRdb processed the 5' RACE reads anew with MiXCR; each CDR3 protein has one entry. The sample gives 1,500,000 or so distinct CDR3 sequences, 40% to 45% of which show up once; 4% is in the top ten. This clonotype was recorded at least ten times. Material for sequencing was blood. The TCR originated in a woman between 18 and 30 years old in good health.

This CDR3 reads CASSSGLAGVNEQFF. The DNA of the CDR3 is TGTGCCAGCAGTTCGGGACTAGCGGGAGTCAATGAGCAGTTCTTC. The chain links TRBV27 to TRBJ2-1, with 14 bases fitting TRBD2. The germline V gene has CDR1 MNHEY and CDR2 SMNVEV (reference sequence). CDR3 length: 15 residues. V was clipped by 4 bases and J by 6 bases; unmatched bases: 2.